Below are 9 T cell receptor beta chains sequenced from a single sample in a study of cytomegalovirus exposure and HLA in healthy donors. 60 Vbeta and 13 Jbeta primers were used in PCR. Assay used: immunoSEQ multiplex PCR; TCRdb lists only in-frame clones, some missing. The profile covers some 200,000 clones, with 60% to 80% appearing a single time and less than 3.5% taken by the ten largest. Sequenced: PBMCs. Receptors were obtained from a woman aged 30 to 39 in good health and CMV-seronegative.

This clone occurred a few times. The chain uses TRBV7-2 and TRBJ1-2, with a possible D match to TRBD1 (6 bases). Germline V gives CDR1 SGHTA, CDR2 FQGNSA. Trimming took off 2 bases at V and 4 bases at J, with 11 bases between the two ends. The CDR3 loop spans 14 amino acids. For the CDR3, the DNA is TGTGCCAGCAGCTTACCCGGCAGGGGCTATGGCTACACCTTC. Protein product: CASSLPGRGYGYTF.

The genes are TRBV5-1 and TRBJ1-1; D not resolved. V was cut by 0 bases and J by 6 bases, with 3 bases left in between. This CDR3 spans 11 amino acids. CDR1 is SGHRS and CDR2 is YFSETQ in the germline V gene. The CDR3 DNA follows: TGCGCCAGCAGCTTGGGAGCTGAAGCTTTCTTT. Translated: CASSLGAEAFF.

The rearrangement uses TRBV5-1 and TRBJ2-3; 9 positions match TRBD2. Germline values: CDR1 SGHRS, CDR2 YFSETQ. This CDR3 contains 15 residues. The V segment lost 4 bases and the J segment 3 bases; nucleotides outside the gene matches: 6. CDR3 nucleotide sequence: TGCGCCAGCAGCCTGCGGGAGGGGGGGACAGATACGCAGTATTTT. Protein product: CASSLREGGTDTQYF.

The V and J genes are TRBV4-1 and TRBJ1-3, with 7 bases lining up with TRBD1. Germline V lookup: CDR1 MGHRA, CDR2 YSYEKL. Trimming removed 1 base from V and 3 bases from J; junction bases left unmatched: 6. The CDR3 has 16 residues. DNA for the CDR3: TGCGCCAGCAGCCAAGCGGACAGGCTGAGTGGAAACACCATATATTTT. Translation gives CASSQADRLSGNTIYF.

J is TRBJ2-1 and V is TRBV7-2; possibly TRBD2 for D (5 bases). The CDR3 consists of 13 residues. Trimming removed 1 base from V and 7 bases from J, with 8 bases in between. Germline CDR1 and CDR2: SGHTA and FQGNSA. The CDR3 loop reads CASSLGEGNEQFF. DNA of the CDR3: TGTGCCAGCAGCTTAGGTGAGGGAAATGAGCAGTTCTTC.

The chain is built from TRBV19 and TRBJ1-4, with D uncertain. This CDR3 has 15 residues. V lost 5 bases and J lost 5, with 15 bases in between. Germline-derived CDR1 and CDR2 are LNHDA and SQIVND (reference sequence). This chain's CDR3 is CASSADLRRNEKLFF. The CDR3 region has the DNA TGTGCCAGTAGTGCGGACCTGCGGAGGAATGAAAAACTGTTTTTT.

In its sample, this clone was seen a few times. V and J are TRBV7-8 and TRBJ1-1; maybe TRBD1 (5 bases). V was cut by 5 bases and J by 1 base, with 11 bases left in between. CDR1 SGHVS and CDR2 FQNEAQ come from the germline V gene. There are 14 residues in the CDR3. CDR3 amino acids: CASSPFGGNTEAFF. CDR3 bases: TGTGCCAGCAGCCCCTTCGGGGGGAACACTGAAGCTTTCTTT.

V is TRBV7-9 and J is TRBJ1-4, with D possibly matching TRBD1 (6 bases). There are 17 residues in the CDR3. CDR1 is SEHNR, CDR2 FQNEAQ, per germline (reference sequence). V was shortened by 1 base and J by 6 bases, with 18 bases between the two germline ends. CDR3 sequence: CASSLGQTGEGDEKLFF. Here the CDR3 DNA reads TGTGCCAGCAGCTTAGGCCAGACAGGCGAGGGGGATGAAAAACTGTTTTTT.

The rearrangement joins TRBV2 to TRBJ1-5, with D maybe TRBD1 (5 bases). Germline V gene sequence: CDR1 SNHLY, CDR2 FYNNEI. V lost 7 bases to trimming and J lost 6 bases, with 13 bases between them. CDR3 length: 13 residues. CDR3: CASNGLRVQPQHF. CDR3 sequence (DNA): TGTGCCAGCAATGGGCTCAGGGTTCAGCCCCAGCATTTT.